These 3 T cell receptor beta chains were sequenced from one sample in a study of cytomegalovirus exposure and HLA in healthy donors. PCR employed 60 Vbeta and 13 Jbeta primers. TCRdb keeps only in-frame clones here, not all; method: immunoSEQ multiplex PCR. The sample consists of 150,000 to 200,000 clones, roughly 73% of them appearing once. Sequencing used PBMCs. The receptors derive from a male donor in good health and CMV-seronegative.

The chain joins TRBV2 to TRBJ2-5; tentative D call: TRBD1 (5 bases). Germline V lookup: CDR1 SNHLY, CDR2 FYNNEI. V lost 4 bases to trimming and J lost 2 bases, with 5 bases between them. This CDR3 spans 12 amino acids. This CDR3 reads CASSGQQETQYF. The CDR3 nucleotides read TGTGCCAGCAGTGGACAGCAAGAGACCCAGTACTTC.

This chain uses TRBV11-3 with TRBJ1-1, with 9 positions matching TRBD1. The length of the CDR3 is 14 residues. The V gene's germline CDR1 is SGHNT and CDR2 YENEEA. Germline trimming cut 5 bases from V and 4 bases from J; bases unmatched to any gene: 5. CDR3 bases: TGTGCCAGCAGCAAGGGACAGGGTCCCACTGAAGCTTTCTTT. Protein sequence: CASSKGQGPTEAFF. Using reference TRBV11-3 and TRBJ1-1 for the parts outside the CDR3, the full variable domain is EAGVVQSPRYKIIEKKQPVAFWCNPISGHNTLYWYLQNLGQGPELLIRYENEEAVDDSQLPKDRFSAERLKGVDSTLKIQPAELGDSAVYLCASSKGQGPTEAFFGQGTRLTVV.

The chain combines TRBV19 with TRBJ1-5; D is perhaps TRBD1 (6 bases). The CDR3 is made up of 14 amino acids. CDR1 and CDR2 (germline): LNHDA, SQIVND (reference sequence). Trimming removed 5 bases at V and 4 bases at J, with 12 bases between. CDR3: CASSPGHLNQPQHF. The CDR3 nucleotides are TGTGCCAGTAGTCCGGGACACCTAAATCAGCCCCAGCATTTT.